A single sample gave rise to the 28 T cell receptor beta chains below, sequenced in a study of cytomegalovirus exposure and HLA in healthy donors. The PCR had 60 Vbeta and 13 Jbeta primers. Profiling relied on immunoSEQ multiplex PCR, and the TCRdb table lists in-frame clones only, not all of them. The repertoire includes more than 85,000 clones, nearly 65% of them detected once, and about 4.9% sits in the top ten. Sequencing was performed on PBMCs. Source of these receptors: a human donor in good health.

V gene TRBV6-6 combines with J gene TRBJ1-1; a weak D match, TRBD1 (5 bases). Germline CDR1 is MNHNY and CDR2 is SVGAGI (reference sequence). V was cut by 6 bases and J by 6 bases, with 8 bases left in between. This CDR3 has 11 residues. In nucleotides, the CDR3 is TGTGCCAGCAGCCAGACAGCTGAAGCTTTCTTT. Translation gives CASSQTAEAFF.

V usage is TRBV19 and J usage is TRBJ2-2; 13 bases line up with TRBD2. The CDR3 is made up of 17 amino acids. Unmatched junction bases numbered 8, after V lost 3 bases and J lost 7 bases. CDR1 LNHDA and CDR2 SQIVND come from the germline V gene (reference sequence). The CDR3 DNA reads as TGTGCCAGTAGTATTGGACTAGCGGGAGAAGTAGGCGGGGAGCTGTTTTTT. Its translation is CASSIGLAGEVGGELFF.

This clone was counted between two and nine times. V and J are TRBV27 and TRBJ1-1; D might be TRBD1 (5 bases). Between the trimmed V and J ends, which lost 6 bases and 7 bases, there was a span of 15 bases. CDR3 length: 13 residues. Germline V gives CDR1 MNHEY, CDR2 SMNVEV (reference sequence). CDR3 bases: TGTGCCAGCAGCCAGTTGACAGATTTTGAAGCTTTCTTT. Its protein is CASSQLTDFEAFF.

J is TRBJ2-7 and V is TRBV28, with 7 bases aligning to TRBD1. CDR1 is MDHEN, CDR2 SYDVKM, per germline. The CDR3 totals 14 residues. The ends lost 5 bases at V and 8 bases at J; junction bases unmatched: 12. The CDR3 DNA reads TGTGCCAGCAGTCTCCACTCGACAGGGTCTAAGCAGTACTTC. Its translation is CASSLHSTGSKQYF.

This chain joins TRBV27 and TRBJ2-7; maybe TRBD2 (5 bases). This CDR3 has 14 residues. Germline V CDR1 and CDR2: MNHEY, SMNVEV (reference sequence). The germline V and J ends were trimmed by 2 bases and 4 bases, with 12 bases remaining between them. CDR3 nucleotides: TGTGCCAGCAGTTTAAGTGGGAGCTCATACGAGCAGTACTTC. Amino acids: CASSLSGSSYEQYF.

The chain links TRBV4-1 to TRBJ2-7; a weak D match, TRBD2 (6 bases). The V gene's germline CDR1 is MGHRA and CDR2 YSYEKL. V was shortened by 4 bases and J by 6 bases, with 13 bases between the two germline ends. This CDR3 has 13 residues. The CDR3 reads CASSLSGGVEQYF. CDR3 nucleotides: TGCGCCAGCAGCCTAAGTGGCGGGGTCGAGCAGTACTTC.

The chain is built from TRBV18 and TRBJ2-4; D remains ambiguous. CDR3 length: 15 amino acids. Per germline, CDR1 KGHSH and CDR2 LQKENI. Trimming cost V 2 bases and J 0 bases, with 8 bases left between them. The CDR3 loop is CASSPTAGAKNIQYF. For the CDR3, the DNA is TGTGCCAGCTCACCAACCGCCGGAGCCAAAAACATTCAGTACTTC.

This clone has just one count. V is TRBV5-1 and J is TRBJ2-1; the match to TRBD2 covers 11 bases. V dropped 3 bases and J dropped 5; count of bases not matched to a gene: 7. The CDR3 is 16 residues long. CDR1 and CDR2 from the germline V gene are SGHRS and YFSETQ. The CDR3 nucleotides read TGCGCCAGCAGCTGGAGTGGGACTAGCGGAGACAATGAGCAGTTCTTC. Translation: CASSWSGTSGDNEQFF.

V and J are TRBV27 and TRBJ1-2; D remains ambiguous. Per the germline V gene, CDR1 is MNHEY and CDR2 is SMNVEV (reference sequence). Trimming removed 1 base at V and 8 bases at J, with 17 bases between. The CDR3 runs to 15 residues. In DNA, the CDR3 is TGTGCCAGCAGTTTATACGACCCCAGAAAGACAGGCTACACCTTC. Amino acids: CASSLYDPRKTGYTF.

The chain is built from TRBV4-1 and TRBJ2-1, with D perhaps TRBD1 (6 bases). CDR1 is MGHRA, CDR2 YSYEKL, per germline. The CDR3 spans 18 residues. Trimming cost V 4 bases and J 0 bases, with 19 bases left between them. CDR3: CASSPLGAGTISYNEQFF. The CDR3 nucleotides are TGCGCCAGCAGCCCCCTGGGGGCAGGGACGATCTCCTACAATGAGCAGTTCTTC.

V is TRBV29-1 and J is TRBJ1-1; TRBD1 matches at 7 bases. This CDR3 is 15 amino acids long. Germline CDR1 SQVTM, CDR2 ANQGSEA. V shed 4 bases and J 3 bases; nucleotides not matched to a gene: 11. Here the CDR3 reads CSVAPSPGQDTEAFF. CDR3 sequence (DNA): TGCAGCGTTGCCCCCAGCCCCGGACAGGACACTGAAGCTTTCTTT.

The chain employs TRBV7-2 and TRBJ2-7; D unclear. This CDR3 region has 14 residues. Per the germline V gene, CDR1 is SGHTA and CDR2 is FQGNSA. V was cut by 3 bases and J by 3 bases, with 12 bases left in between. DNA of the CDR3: TGTGCCAGCAGCTTTAGTACGTTAGTCTACGAGCAGTACTTC. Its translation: CASSFSTLVYEQYF.

The DNA for the CDR3 is TGTGCCAGCAGCTTCCCCGGGGACACCGGGGAGCTGTTTTTT. Translated: CASSFPGDTGELFF. This rearrangement joins TRBV11-2 to TRBJ2-2, with D perhaps matching TRBD2 (5 bases). Germline V CDR1 and CDR2: SGHAT, FQNNGV. V was trimmed by 3 bases and J by 3 bases, leaving 8 bases between them. The CDR3 extends over 14 amino acids. Filled out from reference TRBV11-2 and TRBJ2-2, the complete variable domain reads EAGVAQSPRYKIIEKRQSVAFWCNPISGHATLYWYQQILGQGPKLLIQFQNNGVVDDSQLPKDRFSAERLKGVDSTLKIQPAKLEDSAVYLCASSFPGDTGELFFGEGSRLTVL.

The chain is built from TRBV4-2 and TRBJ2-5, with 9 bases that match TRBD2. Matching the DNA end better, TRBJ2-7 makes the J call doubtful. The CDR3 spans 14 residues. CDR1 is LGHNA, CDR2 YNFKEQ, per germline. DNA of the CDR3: TGTGCCAGCAGCCAACCAGCGGGAGGTTACGAGCAGTACTTC. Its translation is CASSQPAGGYEQYF.

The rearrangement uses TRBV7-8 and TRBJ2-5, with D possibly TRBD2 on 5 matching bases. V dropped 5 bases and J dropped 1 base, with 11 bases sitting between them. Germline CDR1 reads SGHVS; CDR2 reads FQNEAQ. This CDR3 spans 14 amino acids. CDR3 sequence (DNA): TGTGCCAGCAGCCGGGGAAGGGCCCAAGAGACCCAGTACTTC. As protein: CASSRGRAQETQYF.

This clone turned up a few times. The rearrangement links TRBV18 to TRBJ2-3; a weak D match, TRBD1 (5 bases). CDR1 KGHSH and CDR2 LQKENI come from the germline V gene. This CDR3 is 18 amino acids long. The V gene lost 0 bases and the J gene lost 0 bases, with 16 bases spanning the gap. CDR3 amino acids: CASSPPGQTDKSTDTQYF. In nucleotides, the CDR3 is TGTGCCAGCTCACCACCGGGGCAGACAGACAAAAGCACAGATACGCAGTATTTT.

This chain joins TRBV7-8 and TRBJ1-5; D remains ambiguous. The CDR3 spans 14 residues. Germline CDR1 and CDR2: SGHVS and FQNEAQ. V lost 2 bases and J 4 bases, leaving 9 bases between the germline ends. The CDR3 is CASSLRRDNQPQHF. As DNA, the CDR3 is TGTGCCAGCAGCTTACGTAGAGATAATCAGCCCCAGCATTTT.

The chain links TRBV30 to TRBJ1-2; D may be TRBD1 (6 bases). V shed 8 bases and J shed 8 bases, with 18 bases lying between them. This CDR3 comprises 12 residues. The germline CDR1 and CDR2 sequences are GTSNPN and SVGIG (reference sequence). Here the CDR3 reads CAGPIQGLGYTF. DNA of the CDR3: TGTGCCGGGCCGATACAGGGTCTAGGCTACACCTTC.

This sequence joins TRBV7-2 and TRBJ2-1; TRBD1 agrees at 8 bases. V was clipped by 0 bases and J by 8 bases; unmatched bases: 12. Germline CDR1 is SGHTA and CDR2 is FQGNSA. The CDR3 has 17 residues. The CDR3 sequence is CASSLAGGQGGGHEQFF. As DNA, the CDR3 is TGTGCCAGCAGCTTAGCGGGAGGACAGGGTGGGGGCCATGAGCAGTTCTTC.

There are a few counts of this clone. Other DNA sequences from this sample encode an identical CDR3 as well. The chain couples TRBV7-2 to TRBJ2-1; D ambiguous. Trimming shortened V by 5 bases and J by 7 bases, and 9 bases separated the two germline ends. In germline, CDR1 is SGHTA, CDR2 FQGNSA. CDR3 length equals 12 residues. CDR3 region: CASSPTGNEQFF. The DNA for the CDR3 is TGTGCCAGCAGCCCGACCGGGAATGAGCAGTTCTTC.

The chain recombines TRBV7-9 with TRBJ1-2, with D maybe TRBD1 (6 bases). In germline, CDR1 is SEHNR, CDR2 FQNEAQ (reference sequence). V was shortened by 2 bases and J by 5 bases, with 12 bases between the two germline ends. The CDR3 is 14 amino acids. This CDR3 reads CASSLPGAVYGYTF. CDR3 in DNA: TGTGCCAGCAGCTTACCAGGGGCGGTTTATGGCTACACCTTC.

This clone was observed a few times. The CDR3 coding sequence is TGCGCCAGCAGCGTAGCGGGACCGGGGGTAGAAAAAAACATTCAGTACTTC. As protein: CASSVAGPGVEKNIQYF. The chain carries TRBV5-1 and TRBJ2-4; 8 positions agree with TRBD2. The germline CDR1 and CDR2 sequences are SGHRS and YFSETQ. The CDR3 totals 17 residues. V lost 4 bases, J lost 4 bases, and 13 bases stayed unmatched.

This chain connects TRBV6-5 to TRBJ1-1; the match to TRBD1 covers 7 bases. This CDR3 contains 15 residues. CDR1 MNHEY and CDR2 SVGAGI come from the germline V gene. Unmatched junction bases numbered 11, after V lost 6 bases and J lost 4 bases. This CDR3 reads CASRLASDRVTEAFF. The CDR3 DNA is TGTGCCAGCAGATTAGCCAGCGACAGGGTCACTGAAGCTTTCTTT.

The CDR3 here is CASSYEGYEQFF. The CDR3 coding sequence is TGTGCCAGCAGTTACGAGGGTTATGAGCAGTTCTTC. V gene TRBV6-5 combines with J gene TRBJ2-1, with D perhaps matching TRBD2 (5 bases). This CDR3 contains 12 residues. V was shortened by 2 bases and J by 8 bases, with 7 bases between the two germline ends. Germline assignment: CDR1 MNHEY and CDR2 SVGAGI.

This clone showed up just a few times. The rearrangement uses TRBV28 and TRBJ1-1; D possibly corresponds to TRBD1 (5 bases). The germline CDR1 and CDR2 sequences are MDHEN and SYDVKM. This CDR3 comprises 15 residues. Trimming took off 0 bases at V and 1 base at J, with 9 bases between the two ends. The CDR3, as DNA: TGTGCCAGCAGTTTATGGGCCCAGGGGAACACTGAAGCTTTCTTT. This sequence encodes CASSLWAQGNTEAFF.

For the CDR3, the DNA is TGTGCCAGTAGTCCGTGGACAGTCCTGAACACTGAAGCTTTCTTT. It is translated as CASSPWTVLNTEAFF. V and J are TRBV19 and TRBJ1-1, with D maybe TRBD1 (6 bases). V was cut by 5 bases and J by 0 bases, with 13 bases left in between. The CDR3 is 15 residues long. CDR1 is LNHDA, CDR2 SQIVND, per germline (reference sequence).

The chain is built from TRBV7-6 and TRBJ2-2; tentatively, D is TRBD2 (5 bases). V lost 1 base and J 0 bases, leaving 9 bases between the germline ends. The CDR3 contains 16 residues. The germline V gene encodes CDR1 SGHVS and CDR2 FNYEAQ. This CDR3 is CASSLGTRANTGELFF. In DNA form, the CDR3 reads TGTGCCAGCAGCTTAGGAACGCGGGCGAACACCGGGGAGCTGTTTTTT.

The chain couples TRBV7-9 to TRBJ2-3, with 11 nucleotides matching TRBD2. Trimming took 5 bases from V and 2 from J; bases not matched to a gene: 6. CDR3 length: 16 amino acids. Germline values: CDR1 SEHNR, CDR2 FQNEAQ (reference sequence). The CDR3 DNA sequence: TGTGCCAGCAGCCCCGGACTAGCGGGTGCCACAGATACGCAGTATTTT. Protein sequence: CASSPGLAGATDTQYF.